This T cell receptor beta chain came from a study of T cell repertoires in cytomegalovirus infection. In the study overall: Public TCR beta signatures were indicative of both CMV infection and a matching HLA type. Broader study findings: People with CMV and the relevant HLA were identified by cumulative public TCR beta family frequency. Clonotype analysis showed dominance of the ex vivo response by HLA-C-restricted CMV-specific TCR beta clonotypes.

This clonotype has a count of ten or more. Its specificity is unknown. The CDR3 loop spans 15 amino acids. The germline CDR1 and CDR2 sequences are SEHNR and FQNEAQ (reference sequence). V was cut by 5 bases and J by 10 bases, with 18 bases left in between. Each CDR3 protein is one row after TCRdb ran MiXCR on the reads. This table has about 360,000 distinct CDR3 sequences, around 18% appearing once. The receptor was derived from a human donor in good health (CMV status not recorded). Some clones in this sample may be carry-over from other donors' samples. The rearrangement uses TRBV7-9 and TRBJ1-6; no definite D call. The specimen was PBMCs. The CDR3 DNA reads TGTGCCAGCAGCCCAGTCGGGGATATCCGATCACCCCTCCACTTT. Translating gives CASSPVGDIRSPLHF.